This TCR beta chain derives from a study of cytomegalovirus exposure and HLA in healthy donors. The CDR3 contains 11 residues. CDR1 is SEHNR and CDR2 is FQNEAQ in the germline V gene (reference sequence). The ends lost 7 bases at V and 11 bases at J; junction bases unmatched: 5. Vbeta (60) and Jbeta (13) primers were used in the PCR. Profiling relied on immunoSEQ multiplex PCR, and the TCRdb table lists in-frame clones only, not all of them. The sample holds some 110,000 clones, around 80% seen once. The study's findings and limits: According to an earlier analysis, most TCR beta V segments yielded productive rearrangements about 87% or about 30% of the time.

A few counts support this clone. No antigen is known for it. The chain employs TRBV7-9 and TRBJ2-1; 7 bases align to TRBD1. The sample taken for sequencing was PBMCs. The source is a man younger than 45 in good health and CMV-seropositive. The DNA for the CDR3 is TGTGCCAGCAACGACAGGGTTCAGCAGTTCTTC. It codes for CASNDRVQQFF. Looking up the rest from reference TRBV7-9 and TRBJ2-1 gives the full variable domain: DTGVSQNPRHKITKRGQNVTFRCDPISEHNRLYWYRQTLGQGPEFLTYFQNEAQLEKSRLLSDRFSAERPKGSFSTLEIQRTEQGDSAMYLCASNDRVQQFFGPGTRLTVL.